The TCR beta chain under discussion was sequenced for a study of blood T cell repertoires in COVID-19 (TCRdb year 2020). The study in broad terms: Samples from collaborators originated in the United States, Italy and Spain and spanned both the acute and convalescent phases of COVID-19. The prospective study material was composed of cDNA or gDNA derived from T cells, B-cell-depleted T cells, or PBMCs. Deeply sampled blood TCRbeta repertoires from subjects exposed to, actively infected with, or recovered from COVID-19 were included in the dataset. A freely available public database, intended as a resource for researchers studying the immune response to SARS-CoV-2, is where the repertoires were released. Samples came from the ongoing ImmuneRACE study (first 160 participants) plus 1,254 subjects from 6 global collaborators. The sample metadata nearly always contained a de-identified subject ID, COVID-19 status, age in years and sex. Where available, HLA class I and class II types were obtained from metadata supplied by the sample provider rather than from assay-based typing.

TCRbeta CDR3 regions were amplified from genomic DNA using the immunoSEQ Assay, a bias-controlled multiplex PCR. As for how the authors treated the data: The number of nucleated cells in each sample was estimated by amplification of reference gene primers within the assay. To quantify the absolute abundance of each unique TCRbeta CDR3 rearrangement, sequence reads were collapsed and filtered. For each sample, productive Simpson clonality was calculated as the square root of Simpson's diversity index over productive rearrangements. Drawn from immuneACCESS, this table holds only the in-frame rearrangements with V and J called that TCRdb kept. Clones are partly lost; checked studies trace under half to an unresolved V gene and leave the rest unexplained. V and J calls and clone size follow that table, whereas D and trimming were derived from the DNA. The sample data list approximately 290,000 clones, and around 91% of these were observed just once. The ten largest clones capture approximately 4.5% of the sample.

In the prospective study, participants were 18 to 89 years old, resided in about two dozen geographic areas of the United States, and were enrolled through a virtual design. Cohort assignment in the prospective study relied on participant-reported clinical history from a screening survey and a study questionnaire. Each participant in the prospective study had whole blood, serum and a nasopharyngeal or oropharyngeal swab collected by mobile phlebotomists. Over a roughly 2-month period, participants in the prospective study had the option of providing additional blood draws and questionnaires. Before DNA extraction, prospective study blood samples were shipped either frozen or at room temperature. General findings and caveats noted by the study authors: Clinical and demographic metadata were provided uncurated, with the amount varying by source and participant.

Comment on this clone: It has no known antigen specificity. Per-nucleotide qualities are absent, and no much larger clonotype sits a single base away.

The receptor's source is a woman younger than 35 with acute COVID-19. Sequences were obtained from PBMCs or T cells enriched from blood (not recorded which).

The CDR3 protein sequence reads: CASSSGGREQYF. The bases read TGCGCCAGCAGCTCAGGGGGGAGGGAGCAGTACTTC. This receptor chain uses TRBV5-1 and TRBJ2-7; TRBD1 is a possible D gene, resting on 7 matching bases. Per the germline V gene, SGHRS is the CDR1 and YFSETQ is the CDR2. V loses 3 bases, J loses 7 bases, and the germline ends lie 11 bases apart. Spanning cysteine to phenylalanine, the CDR3 consists of 12 amino acids. CDR3 DNA only is kept here, 36 bases in frame from base 1.